This T cell receptor beta chain was captured by sequencing in a study of T cell repertoires in cytomegalovirus infection. TCRdb reprocessed the reads via MiXCR and lists one record per CDR3 protein. Of more than 250,000 distinct CDR3 sequences in the sample, around 25% were seen once. This clonotype is a singleton in its sample. The antigen remains unidentified. CDR1 is LGHDT and CDR2 is YNNKEL in the germline V gene (reference sequence). Trimming removed 1 base from V and 5 bases from J, with 8 bases in between. The CDR3 is 13 residues long. The sequence was obtained from a human donor in good health (CMV status not recorded). Some clones in this sample may be carry-over from other donors' samples. The sequencing used cultured PBMCs, collected from culture after CMV antigen stimulation. V gene TRBV3-1 combines with J gene TRBJ2-5; D is perhaps TRBD2 (5 bases). In DNA form, the CDR3 reads TGTGCCAGCAGCCAAGGCCCTAGCGAGACCCAGTACTTC. Translated: CASSQGPSETQYF.